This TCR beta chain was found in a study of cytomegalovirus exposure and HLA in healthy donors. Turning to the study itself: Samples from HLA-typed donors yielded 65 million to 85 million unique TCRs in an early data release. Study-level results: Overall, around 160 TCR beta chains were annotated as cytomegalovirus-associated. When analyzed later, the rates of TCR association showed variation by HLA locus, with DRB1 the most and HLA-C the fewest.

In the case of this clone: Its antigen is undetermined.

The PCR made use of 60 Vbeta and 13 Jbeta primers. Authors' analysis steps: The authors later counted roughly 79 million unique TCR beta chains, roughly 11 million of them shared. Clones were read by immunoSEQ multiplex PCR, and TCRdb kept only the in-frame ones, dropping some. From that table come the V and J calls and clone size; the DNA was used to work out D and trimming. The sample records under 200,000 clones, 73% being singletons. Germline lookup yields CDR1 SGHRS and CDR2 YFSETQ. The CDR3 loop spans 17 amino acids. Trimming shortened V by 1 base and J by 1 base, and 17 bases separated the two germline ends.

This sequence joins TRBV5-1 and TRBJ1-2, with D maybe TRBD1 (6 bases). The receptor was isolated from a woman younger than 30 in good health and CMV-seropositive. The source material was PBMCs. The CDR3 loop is CASSLWQGMPLNYGYTF. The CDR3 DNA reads TGCGCCAGCAGCTTGTGGCAGGGGATGCCCCTTAACTATGGCTACACCTTC.